The clone carrying this TCR beta chain was found once. This sample is drawn from a study of blood T cell repertoires in COVID-19. Background on the study: Italy, Spain and the United States were the sources of the convalescent and acute COVID-19 samples.

In the study's own analysis: Quantification of nucleated cells was approximated via reference gene primer amplification. Only in-frame clones appear in the TCRdb table, and some are missing; sequencing was by immunoSEQ multiplex PCR. The V and J calls and the clone size are those of that table, but D and trimming were determined from the DNA. The top ten clones hold 13% of a sample with fewer than 300,000 clones, 65% to 90% of them seen once. The V gene lost 10 bases and the J gene lost 10 bases, with 14 bases spanning the gap. This CDR3 has 11 residues. Germline CDR1 is MNHEY and CDR2 is SVGAGI. This TCR came from a human donor in a cohort sampled during active COVID-19. This sequence joins TRBV6-5 and TRBJ2-1, with D possibly TRBD1 on 6 matching bases. Sample: peripheral blood. The CDR3, as DNA: TGTGCCACCAAGCGACAGGCGGAGCAGTTCTTC. It yields the protein CATKRQAEQFF.